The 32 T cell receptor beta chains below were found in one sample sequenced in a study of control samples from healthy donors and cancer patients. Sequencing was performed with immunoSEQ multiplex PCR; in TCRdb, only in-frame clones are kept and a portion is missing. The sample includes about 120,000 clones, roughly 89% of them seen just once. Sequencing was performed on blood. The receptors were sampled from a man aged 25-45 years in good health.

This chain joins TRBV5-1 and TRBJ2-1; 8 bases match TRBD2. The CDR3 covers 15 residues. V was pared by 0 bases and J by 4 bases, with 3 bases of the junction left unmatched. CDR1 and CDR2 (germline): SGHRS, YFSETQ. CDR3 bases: TGCGCCAGCAGCTTGGGCGGGGGGACTTACAATGAGCAGTTCTTC. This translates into CASSLGGGTYNEQFF. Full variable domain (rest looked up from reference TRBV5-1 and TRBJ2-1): KAGVTQTPRYLIKTRGQQVTLSCSPISGHRSVSWYQQTPGQGLQFLFEYFSETQRNKGNFPGRFSGRQFSNSRSEMNVSTLELGDSALYLCASSLGGGTYNEQFFGPGTRLTVL.

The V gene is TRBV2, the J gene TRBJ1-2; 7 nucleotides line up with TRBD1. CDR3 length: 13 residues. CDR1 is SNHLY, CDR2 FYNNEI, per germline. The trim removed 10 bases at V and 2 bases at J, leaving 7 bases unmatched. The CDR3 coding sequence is TGTGCCATGCCGGAGGGGGCGAACTATGGCTACACCTTC. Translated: CAMPEGANYGYTF.

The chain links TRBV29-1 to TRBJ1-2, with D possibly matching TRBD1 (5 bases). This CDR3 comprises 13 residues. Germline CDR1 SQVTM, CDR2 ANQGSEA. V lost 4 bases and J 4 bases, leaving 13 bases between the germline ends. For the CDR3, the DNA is TGCAGCGTTGGTCCCGAAGGGGCCTATGGCTACACCTTC. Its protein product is CSVGPEGAYGYTF.

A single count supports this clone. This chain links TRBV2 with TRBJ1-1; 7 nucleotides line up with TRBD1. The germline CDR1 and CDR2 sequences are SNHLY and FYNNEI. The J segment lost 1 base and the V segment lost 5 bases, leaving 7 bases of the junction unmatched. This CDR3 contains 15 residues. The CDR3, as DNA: TGTGCCAGCAGTTCTAACAGGGGAGGGAACACTGAAGCTTTCTTT. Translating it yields CASSSNRGGNTEAFF.

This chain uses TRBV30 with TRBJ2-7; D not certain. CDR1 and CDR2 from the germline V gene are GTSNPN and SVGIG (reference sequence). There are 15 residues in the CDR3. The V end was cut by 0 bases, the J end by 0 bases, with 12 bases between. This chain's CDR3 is CAWSVSEHYSYEQYF. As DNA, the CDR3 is TGTGCCTGGAGTGTAAGTGAACACTACTCCTACGAGCAGTACTTC.

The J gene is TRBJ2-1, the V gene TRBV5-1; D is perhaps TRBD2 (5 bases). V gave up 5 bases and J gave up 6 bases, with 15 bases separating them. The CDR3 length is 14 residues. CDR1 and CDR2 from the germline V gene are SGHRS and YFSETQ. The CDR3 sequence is CASSTGNPTNEQFF. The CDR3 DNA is TGCGCCAGCAGTACCGGGAACCCAACCAATGAGCAGTTCTTC.

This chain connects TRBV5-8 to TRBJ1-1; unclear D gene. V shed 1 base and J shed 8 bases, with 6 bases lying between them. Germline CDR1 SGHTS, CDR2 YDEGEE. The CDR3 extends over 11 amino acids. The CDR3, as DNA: TGTGCCAGCAGCTTGAACAGCGAAGCTTTCTTT. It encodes CASSLNSEAFF.

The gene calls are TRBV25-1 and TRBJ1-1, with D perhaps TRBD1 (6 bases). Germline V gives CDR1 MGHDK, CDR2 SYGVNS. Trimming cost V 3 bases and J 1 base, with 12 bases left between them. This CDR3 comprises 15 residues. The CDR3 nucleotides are TGTGCCAGCAGTGAGAGACAGGCTGGGAACACTGAAGCTTTCTTT. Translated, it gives CASSERQAGNTEAFF.

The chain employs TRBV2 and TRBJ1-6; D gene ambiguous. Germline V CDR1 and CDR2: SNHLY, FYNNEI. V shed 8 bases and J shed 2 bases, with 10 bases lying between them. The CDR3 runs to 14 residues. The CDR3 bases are TGTGCCAGCTTGTCGGGAGCCTATAATTCACCCCTCCACTTT. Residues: CASLSGAYNSPLHF.

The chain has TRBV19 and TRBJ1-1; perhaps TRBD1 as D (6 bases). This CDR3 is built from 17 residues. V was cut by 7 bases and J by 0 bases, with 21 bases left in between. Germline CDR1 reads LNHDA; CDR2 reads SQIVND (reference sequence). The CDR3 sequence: CASIRGRTGSLNTEAFF. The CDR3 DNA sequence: TGTGCCAGTATAAGAGGCCGTACAGGGTCCTTGAACACTGAAGCTTTCTTT.

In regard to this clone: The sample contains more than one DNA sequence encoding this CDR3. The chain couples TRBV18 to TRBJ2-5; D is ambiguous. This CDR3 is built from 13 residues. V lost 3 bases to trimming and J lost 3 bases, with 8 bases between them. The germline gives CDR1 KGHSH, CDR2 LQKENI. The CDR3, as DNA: TGTGCCAGCTCACCGTTAAGAGAAGAGACCCAGTACTTC. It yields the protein CASSPLREETQYF.

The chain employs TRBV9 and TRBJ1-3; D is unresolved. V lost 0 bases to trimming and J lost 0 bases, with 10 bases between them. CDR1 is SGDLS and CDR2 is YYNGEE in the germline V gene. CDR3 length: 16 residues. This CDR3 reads CASSVGEGRSGNTIYF. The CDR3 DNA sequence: TGTGCCAGCAGCGTAGGAGAGGGCCGCTCTGGAAACACCATATATTTT. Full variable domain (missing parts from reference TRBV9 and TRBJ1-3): DSGVTQTPKHLITATGQRVTLRCSPRSGDLSVYWYQQSLDQGLQFLIQYYNGEERAKGNILERFSAQQFPDLHSELNLSSLELGDSALYFCASSVGEGRSGNTIYFGEGSWLTVV.

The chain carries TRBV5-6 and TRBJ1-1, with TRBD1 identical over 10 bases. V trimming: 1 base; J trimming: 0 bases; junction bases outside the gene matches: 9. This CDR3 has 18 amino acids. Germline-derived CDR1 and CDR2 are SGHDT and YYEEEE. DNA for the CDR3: TGTGCCAGCAGCTTGAGCCCCGACAGGGGGCTTATGAACACTGAAGCTTTCTTT. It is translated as CASSLSPDRGLMNTEAFF.

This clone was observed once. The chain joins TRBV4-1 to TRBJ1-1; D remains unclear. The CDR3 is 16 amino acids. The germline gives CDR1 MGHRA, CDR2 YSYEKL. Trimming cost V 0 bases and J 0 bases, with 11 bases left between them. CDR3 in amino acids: CASSQDPGRLNTEAFF. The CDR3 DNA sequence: TGCGCCAGCAGCCAAGATCCCGGCCGGCTGAACACTGAAGCTTTCTTT.

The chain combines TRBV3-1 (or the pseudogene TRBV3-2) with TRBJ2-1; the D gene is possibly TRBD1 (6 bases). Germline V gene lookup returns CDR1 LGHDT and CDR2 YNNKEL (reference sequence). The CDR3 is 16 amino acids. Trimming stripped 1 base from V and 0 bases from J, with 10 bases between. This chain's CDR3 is CASSQVWDTSYNEQFF. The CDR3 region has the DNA TGTGCCAGCAGCCAAGTTTGGGACACCTCCTACAATGAGCAGTTCTTC.

CDR3 in DNA: TGTGCCAGCAGTGCCTTCGACAGGGGCGAGGCTTTCTTT. It specifies CASSAFDRGEAFF. V usage is TRBV2 and J usage is TRBJ1-1, with 8 bases fitting TRBD1. Looked up from germline, CDR1 is SNHLY and CDR2 is FYNNEI. With V trimmed by 4 bases and J by 11 bases, 9 bases remained unmatched. The CDR3 spans 13 residues.

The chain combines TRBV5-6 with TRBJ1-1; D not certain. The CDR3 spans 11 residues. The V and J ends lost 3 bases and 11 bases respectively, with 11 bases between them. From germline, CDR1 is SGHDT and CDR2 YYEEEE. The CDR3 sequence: CASSSDSAAFF. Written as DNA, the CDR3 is TGTGCCAGCAGCTCGGACTCGGCGGCTTTCTTT.

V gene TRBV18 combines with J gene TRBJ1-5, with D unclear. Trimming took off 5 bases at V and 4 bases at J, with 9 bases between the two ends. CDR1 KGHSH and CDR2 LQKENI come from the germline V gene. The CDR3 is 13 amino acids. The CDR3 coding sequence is TGTGCCAGCTCAATGCGGTCAAATCAGCCCCAGCATTTT. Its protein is CASSMRSNQPQHF.

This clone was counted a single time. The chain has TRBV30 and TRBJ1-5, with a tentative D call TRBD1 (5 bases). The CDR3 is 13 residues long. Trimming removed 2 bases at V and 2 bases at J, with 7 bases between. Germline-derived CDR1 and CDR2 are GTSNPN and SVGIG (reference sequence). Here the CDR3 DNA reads TGTGCCTGGAGTCTAGGGGGCAATCAGCCCCAGCATTTT. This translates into CAWSLGGNQPQHF. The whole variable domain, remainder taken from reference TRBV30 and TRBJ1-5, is SQTIHQWPATLVQPVGSPLSLECTVEGTSNPNLYWYRQAAGRGLQLLFYSVGIGQISSEVPQNLSASRPQDRQFILSSKKLLLSDSGFYLCAWSLGGNQPQHFGDGTRLSIL.

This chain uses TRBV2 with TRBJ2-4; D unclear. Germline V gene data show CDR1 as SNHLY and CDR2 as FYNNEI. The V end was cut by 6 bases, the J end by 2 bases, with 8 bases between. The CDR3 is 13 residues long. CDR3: CASSEVPKNIQYF. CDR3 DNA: TGTGCCAGCAGCGAGGTCCCCAAAAACATTCAGTACTTC.

The CDR3: CASRVQGAETQYF. The CDR3 coding sequence is TGTGCCAGCAGGGTACAGGGGGCTGAGACCCAGTACTTC. The J gene is TRBJ2-5, the V gene TRBV6-5; 9 bases fit TRBD1. This CDR3 spans 13 amino acids. CDR1 and CDR2 (germline): MNHEY, SVGAGI. Unmatched junction bases numbered 4, after V lost 6 bases and J lost 5 bases.

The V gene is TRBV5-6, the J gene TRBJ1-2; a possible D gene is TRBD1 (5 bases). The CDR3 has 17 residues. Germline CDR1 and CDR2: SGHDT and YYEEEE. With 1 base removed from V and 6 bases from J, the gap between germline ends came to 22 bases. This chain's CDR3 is CASSLRGSYTGEDGYTF. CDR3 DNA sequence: TGTGCCAGCAGCTTGCGCGGATCTTACACAGGAGAAGATGGCTACACCTTC. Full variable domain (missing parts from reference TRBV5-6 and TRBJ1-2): DAGVTQSPTHLIKTRGQQVTLRCSPKSGHDTVSWYQQALGQGPQFIFQYYEEEERQRGNFPDRFSGHQFPNYSSELNVNALLLGDSALYLCASSLRGSYTGEDGYTFGSGTRLTVV.

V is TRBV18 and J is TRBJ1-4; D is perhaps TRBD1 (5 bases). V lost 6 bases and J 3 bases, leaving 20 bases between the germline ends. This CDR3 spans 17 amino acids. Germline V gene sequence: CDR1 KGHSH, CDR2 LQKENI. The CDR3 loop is CASSERGWTDSNEKLFF. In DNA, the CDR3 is TGTGCCAGCTCGGAAAGGGGATGGACTGATTCTAATGAAAAACTGTTTTTT.

For the CDR3, the DNA is TGTGCCAGCAGCCGTGGGGTTCGGGGGGAGACCCAGTACTTC. It yields the protein CASSRGVRGETQYF. The chain is built from TRBV7-8 and TRBJ2-5; D possibly corresponds to TRBD2 (6 bases). The V end lost 5 bases, the J end lost 5 bases, and 15 bases lay between the germline ends. The CDR3 contains 14 residues. Germline loops: CDR1 SGHVS, CDR2 FQNEAQ. Full variable domain (outside the CDR3, taken from reference TRBV7-8 and TRBJ2-5): GAGVSQSPRYKVAKRGQDVALRCDPISGHVSLFWYQQALGQGPEFLTYFQNEAQLDKSGLPSDRFFAERPEGSVSTLKIQRTQQEDSAVYLCASSRGVRGETQYFGPGTRLLVL.

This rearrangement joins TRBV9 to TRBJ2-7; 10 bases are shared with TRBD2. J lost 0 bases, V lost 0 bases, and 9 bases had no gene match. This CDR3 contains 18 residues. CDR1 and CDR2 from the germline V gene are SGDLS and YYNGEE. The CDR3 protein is CASSVEGLAGAFSYEQYF. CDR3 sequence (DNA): TGTGCCAGCAGCGTAGAAGGGCTAGCGGGGGCCTTCTCCTACGAGCAGTACTTC.

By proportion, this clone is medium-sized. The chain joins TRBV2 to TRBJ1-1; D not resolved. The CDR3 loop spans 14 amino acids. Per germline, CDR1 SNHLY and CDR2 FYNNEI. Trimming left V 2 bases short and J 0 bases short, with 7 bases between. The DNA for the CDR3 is TGTGCCAGCAGTGAATTCAAGATGAACACTGAAGCTTTCTTT. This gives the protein CASSEFKMNTEAFF.

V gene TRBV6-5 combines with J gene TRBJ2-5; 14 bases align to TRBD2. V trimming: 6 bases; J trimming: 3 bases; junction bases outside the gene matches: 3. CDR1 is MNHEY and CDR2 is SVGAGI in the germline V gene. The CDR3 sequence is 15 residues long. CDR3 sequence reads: CASRRLAGGEETQYF. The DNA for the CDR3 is TGTGCCAGCAGACGACTAGCGGGGGGGGAAGAGACCCAGTACTTC.

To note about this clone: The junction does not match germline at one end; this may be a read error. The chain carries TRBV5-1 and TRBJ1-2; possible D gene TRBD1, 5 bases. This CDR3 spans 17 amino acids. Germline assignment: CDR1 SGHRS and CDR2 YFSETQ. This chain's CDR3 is CANSTDSLHTLNYGYTF. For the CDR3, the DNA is TGCGCCAACAGCACCGACAGTCTCCATACTCTTAACTATGGCTACACCTTC.

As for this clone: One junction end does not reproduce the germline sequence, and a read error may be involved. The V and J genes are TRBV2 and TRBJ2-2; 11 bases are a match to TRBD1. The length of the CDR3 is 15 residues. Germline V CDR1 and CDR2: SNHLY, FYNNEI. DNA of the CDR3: TGTGCCAGCAGGGAAGGACAGGGGGCCTCCGGGGAGCTGTTTTTT. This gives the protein CASREGQGASGELFF.

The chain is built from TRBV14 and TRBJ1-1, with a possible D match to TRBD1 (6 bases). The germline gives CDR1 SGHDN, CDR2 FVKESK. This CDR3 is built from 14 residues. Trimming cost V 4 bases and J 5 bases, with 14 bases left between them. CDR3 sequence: CASSLGAGRTEAFF. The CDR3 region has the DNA TGTGCCAGCAGCCTGGGGGCAGGGAGAACTGAAGCTTTCTTT.

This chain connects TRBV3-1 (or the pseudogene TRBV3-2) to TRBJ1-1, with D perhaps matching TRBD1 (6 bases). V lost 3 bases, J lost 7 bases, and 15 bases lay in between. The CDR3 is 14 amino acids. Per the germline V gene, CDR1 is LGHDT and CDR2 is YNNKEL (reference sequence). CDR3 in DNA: TGTGCCAGCAGCCAGGGGGCGAGGATGGGTGAAGCTTTCTTT. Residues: CASSQGARMGEAFF.

The CDR3 nucleotides are TGTGCCAGCAGCTCGGACAGGGGTGAAAAACTGTTTTTT. Amino acid sequence: CASSSDRGEKLFF. The chain combines TRBV7-2 with TRBJ1-4; 9 nucleotides match TRBD1. This CDR3 spans 13 amino acids. V lost 4 bases and J lost 7; bases outside the gene matches: 1. Per germline, CDR1 SGHTA and CDR2 FQGNSA.